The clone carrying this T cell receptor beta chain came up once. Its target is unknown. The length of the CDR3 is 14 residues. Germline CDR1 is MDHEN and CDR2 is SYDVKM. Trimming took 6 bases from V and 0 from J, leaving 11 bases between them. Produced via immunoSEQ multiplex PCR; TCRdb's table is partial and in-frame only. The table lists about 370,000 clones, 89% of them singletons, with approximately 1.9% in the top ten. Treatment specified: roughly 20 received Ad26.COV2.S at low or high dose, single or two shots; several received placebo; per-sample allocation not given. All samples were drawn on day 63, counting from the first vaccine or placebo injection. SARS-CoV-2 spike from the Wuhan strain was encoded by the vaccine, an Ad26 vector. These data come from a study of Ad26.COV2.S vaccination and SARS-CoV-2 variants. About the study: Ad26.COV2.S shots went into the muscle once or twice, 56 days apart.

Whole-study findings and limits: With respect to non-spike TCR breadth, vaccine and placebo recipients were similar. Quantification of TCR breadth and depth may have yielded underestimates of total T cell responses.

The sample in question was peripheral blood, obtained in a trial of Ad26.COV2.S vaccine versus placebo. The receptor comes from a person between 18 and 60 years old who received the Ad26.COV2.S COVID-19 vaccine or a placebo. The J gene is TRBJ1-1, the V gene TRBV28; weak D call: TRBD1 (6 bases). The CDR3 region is CASRRRGMNTEAFF. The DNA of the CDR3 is TGTGCCAGCAGAAGAAGGGGGATGAACACTGAAGCTTTCTTT.